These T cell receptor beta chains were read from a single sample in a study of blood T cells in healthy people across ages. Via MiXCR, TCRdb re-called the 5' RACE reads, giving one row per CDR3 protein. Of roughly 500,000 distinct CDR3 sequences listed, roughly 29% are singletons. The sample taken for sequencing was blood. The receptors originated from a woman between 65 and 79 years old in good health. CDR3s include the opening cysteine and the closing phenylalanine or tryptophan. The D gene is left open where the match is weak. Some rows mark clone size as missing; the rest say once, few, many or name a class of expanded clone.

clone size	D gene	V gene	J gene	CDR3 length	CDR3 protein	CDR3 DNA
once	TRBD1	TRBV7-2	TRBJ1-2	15	CASSPDQGQRGGYTF	TGTGCCAGCAGCCCAGACCAGGGACAGCGAGGAGGCTACACCTTC
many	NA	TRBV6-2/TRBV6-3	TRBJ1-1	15	CASSSLGRLNTEAFF	TGTGCCAGCAGTTCCTTGGGACGGCTGAACACTGAAGCTTTCTTT
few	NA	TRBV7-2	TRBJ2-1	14	CASSLLADYNEQFF	TGTGCCAGCAGCTTACTGGCCGATTACAATGAGCAGTTCTTC
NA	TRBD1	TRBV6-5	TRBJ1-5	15	CASSYGQGSNQPQHF	TGTGCCAGCAGTTACGGACAGGGGAGCAATCAGCCCCAGCATTTT
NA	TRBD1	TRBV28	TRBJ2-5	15	CASAVTTGGKETQYF	TGTGCCAGCGCGGTTACTACAGGGGGCAAGGAGACCCAGTACTTC
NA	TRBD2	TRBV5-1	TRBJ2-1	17	CASSPGLAAISYNEQFF	TGCGCCAGCAGCCCCGGACTAGCGGCCATCTCCTACAATGAGCAGTTCTTC
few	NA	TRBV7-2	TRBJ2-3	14	CASSGTGHTDTQYF	TGTGCCAGCTCCGGGACCGGACACACAGATACGCAGTATTTT
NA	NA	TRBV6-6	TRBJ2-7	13	CASSPRLDYEQYF	TGTGCCAGCAGTCCCAGACTTGACTACGAGCAGTACTTC
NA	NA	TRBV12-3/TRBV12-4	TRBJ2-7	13	CASKLTGTEGQYF	TGTGCCAGCAAACTAACAGGGACGGAGGGGCAGTACTTC
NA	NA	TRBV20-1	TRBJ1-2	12	CSARIVGSGYTF	TGCAGTGCTAGAATCGTGGGGAGTGGCTACACCTTC
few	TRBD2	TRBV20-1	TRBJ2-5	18	CSARSSSGGAFRQETQYF	TGCAGTGCTAGGAGTTCTAGCGGGGGGGCATTTAGGCAAGAGACCCAGTACTTC
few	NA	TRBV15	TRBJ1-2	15	CATSRDLKGLNGYTF	TGTGCCACCAGCAGAGATCTCAAGGGTTTGAATGGCTACACCTTC
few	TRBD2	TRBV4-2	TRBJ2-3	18	CASSLSGTSGGETDTQYF	TGTGCCAGCAGCCTTTCCGGGACTAGCGGGGGGGAGACAGATACGCAGTATTTT
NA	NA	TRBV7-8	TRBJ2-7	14	CASSQKGEGLKQYF	TGTGCCAGCAGCCAAAAGGGGGAGGGGTTAAAGCAGTACTTC
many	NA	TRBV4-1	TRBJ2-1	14	CASSQRGQANEQFF	TGCGCCAGCAGCCAAAGAGGGCAGGCTAATGAGCAGTTCTTC
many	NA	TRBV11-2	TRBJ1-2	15	CASSLGDRGLGGYTF	TGTGCCAGCAGCTTAGGGGACCGGGGATTAGGTGGCTACACCTTC
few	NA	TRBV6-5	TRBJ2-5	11	CASSSGEAQYF	TGTGCCAGCAGTTCTGGAGAGGCCCAGTACTTC
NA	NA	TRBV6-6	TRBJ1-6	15	CASSITGNLNSPLHF	TGTGCCAGCAGTATAACAGGGAATTTGAATTCACCCCTCCACTTT
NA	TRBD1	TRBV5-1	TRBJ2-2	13	CASALTGTGELFF	TGCGCCAGCGCTCTGACAGGGACCGGGGAGCTGTTTTTT
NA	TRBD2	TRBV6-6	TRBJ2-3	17	CASSYPPLAGKSDTQYF	TGTGCCAGCAGTTACCCCCCACTAGCGGGGAAGTCAGATACGCAGTATTTT
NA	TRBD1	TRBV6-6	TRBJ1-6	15	CASSYSGTGRSPLHF	TGTGCCAGCAGTTATTCCGGGACAGGGCGTTCACCCCTCCACTTT
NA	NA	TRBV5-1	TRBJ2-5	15	CASSRSPGVGETQYF	TGCGCCAGCAGTCGCTCTCCAGGCGTGGGGGAGACCCAGTACTTC
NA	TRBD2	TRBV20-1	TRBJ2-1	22	CSASPLSTGGAGGRSSYNEQFF	TGCAGTGCTAGTCCATTGAGCACCGGGGGAGCGGGGGGGCGTTCTTCCTACAATGAGCAGTTCTTC
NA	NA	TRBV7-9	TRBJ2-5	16	CASSLAADIGQGTQYF	TGTGCCAGCAGCTTAGCGGCAGATATCGGTCAAGGGACCCAGTACTTC
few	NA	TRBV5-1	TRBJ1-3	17	CASSLIGGGPPGNTIYF	TGCGCCAGCAGCTTGATTGGTGGTGGGCCCCCTGGAAACACCATATATTTT
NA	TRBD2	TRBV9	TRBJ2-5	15	CASSVGSGGQETQYF	TGTGCCAGCAGCGTAGGATCGGGAGGACAAGAGACCCAGTACTTC
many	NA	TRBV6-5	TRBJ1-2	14	CASSYQPDGLGYTF	TGTGCCAGCAGTTACCAACCGGACGGGCTTGGCTACACCTTC
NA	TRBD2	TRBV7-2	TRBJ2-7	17	CASSPQLGGGRGPEQYF	TGTGCCAGCAGCCCGCAATTGGGGGGGGGTCGCGGTCCCGAGCAGTACTTC
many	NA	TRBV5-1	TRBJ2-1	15	CASSLGAGVHNEQFF	TGCGCCAGCAGCTTGGGGGCCGGGGTCCACAATGAGCAGTTCTTC
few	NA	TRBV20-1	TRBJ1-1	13	CSALFVMNTEAFF	TGCAGTGCGCTCTTCGTTATGAACACTGAAGCTTTCTTT
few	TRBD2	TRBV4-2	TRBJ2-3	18	CASSQDRLAGGETDTQYF	TGTGCCAGCAGCCAAGATCGGCTAGCGGGGGGCGAGACAGATACGCAGTATTTT
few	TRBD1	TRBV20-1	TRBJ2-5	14	CSSRGQQLQETQYF	TGCAGTTCGAGGGGGCAGCAGTTACAAGAGACCCAGTACTTC
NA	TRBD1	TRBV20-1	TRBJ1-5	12	CSAVQGDQPQHF	TGCAGTGCAGTACAGGGGGATCAGCCCCAGCATTTT
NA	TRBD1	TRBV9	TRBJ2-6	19	CASSVVGTGGNTGANVLTF	TGTGCCAGCAGCGTAGTAGGGACAGGGGGTAACACTGGGGCCAACGTCCTGACTTTC
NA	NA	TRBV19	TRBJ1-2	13	CASTPRGVSGYTF	TGTGCCAGTACCCCCAGAGGGGTTAGTGGCTACACCTTC
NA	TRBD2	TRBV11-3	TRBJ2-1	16	CASSHQASGGAGEQFF	TGTGCCAGCAGCCATCAAGCAAGCGGGGGGGCGGGTGAGCAGTTCTTC
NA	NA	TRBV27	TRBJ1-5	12	CASGTSNQPQHF	TGTGCCAGCGGAACAAGCAATCAGCCCCAGCATTTT
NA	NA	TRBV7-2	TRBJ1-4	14	CASSSQGVNEKLFF	TGTGCCAGCAGCTCACAGGGAGTTAATGAAAAACTGTTTTTT
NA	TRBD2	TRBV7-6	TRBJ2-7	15	CASSLRTSGSDEQYF	TGTGCCAGCAGCCTCAGGACTAGCGGGAGTGACGAGCAGTACTTC
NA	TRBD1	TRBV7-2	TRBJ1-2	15	CASSSRQGARYGYTF	TGTGCCAGCAGCTCTAGACAGGGGGCCAGATATGGCTACACCTTC
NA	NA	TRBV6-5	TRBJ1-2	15	CASSQYLGGEDGYTF	TGTGCCAGCAGTCAATATCTAGGGGGGGAGGACGGCTACACCTTC
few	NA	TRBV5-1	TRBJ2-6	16	CASSYGSTSGANVLTF	TGCGCCAGCAGCTACGGCAGTACTTCTGGGGCCAACGTCCTGACTTTC
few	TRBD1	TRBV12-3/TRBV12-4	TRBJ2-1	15	CASSILDRGLNKQFF	TGTGCCAGCAGTATCCTTGACAGGGGGCTCAATAAGCAGTTCTTC
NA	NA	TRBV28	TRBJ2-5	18	CASSLRTGGQLLQETQYF	TGTGCCAGCAGTCTCCGGACAGGAGGGCAACTTTTACAAGAGACCCAGTACTTC
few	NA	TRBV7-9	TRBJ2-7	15	CASSFVTGGDYEQYF	TGTGCCAGCAGCTTTGTCACAGGGGGGGATTACGAGCAGTACTTC
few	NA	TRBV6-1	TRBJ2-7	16	CASSRAVPKTSYEQYF	TGTGCCAGCAGCCGGGCCGTGCCCAAGACTTCCTACGAGCAGTACTTC
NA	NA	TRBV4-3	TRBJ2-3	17	CASSQSRQPTSTDTQYF	TGCGCCAGCAGCCAATCCCGTCAGCCTACTAGCACAGATACGCAGTATTTT
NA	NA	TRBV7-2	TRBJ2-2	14	CASSFFQNTGELFF	TGTGCCAGCAGCTTTTTTCAGAACACCGGGGAGCTGTTTTTT
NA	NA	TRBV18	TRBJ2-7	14	CASSPGVPSYEQYF	TGTGCCAGCTCACCAGGTGTGCCCTCCTACGAGCAGTACTTC
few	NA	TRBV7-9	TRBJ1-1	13	CASSSFSNTEAFF	TGTGCCAGCAGCTCCTTTTCAAACACTGAAGCTTTCTTT
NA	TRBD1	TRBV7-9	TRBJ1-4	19	CASSFTQGAWGSTNEKLFF	TGTGCCAGCAGCTTCACACAGGGGGCATGGGGATCAACTAATGAAAAACTGTTTTTT
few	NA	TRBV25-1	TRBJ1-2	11	CASSSGRGYTF	TGTGCCAGCAGTTCCGGTCGGGGCTACACCTTC
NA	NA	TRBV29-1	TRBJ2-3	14	CSVPPETSTDTQYF	TGCAGCGTTCCCCCGGAAACTAGCACAGATACGCAGTATTTT
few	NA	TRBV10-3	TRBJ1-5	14	CAISESKGNQPQHF	TGTGCCATCAGTGAGTCGAAAGGGAATCAGCCCCAGCATTTT
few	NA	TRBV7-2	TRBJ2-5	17	CASSPHPGLPYQETQYF	TGTGCCAGCAGCCCACATCCGGGACTCCCGTACCAAGAGACCCAGTACTTC
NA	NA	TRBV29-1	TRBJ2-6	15	CSVVSGASGANVLTF	TGTAGCGTTGTTTCGGGCGCTTCTGGGGCCAACGTCCTGACTTTC
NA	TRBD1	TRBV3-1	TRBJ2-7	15	CASSVNRDSKTAQYF	TGTGCCAGCAGCGTCAACCGGGACAGCAAGACCGCGCAGTACTTC
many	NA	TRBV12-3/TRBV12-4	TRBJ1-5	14	CASSPGAGNQPQHF	TGTGCCAGCAGTCCGGGTGCGGGCAATCAGCCCCAGCATTTT
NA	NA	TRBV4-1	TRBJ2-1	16	CASSQDLSASYNEQFF	TGCGCCAGCAGCCAAGATCTAAGCGCATCCTACAATGAGCAGTTCTTC